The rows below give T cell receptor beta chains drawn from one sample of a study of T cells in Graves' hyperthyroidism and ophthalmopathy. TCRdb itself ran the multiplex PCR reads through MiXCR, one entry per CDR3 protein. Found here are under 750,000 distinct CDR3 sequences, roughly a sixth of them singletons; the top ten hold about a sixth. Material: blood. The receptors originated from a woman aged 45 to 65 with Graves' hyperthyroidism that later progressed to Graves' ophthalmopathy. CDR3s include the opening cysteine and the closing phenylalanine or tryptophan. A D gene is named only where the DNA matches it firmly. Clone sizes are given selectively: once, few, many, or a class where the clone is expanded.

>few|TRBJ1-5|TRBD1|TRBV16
TGTGCCAGCAGCCAATCGGGACAGAGCAATCAGCCCCAGCATTTT
CASSQSGQSNQPQHF
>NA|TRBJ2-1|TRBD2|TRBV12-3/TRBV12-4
TGTGCCGGTCAGCTCGCCGGGACTAGCGGGAGAAATGAGCAGTTCTTC
CAGQLAGTSGRNEQFF
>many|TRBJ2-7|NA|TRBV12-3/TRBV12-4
TGTGCCAGCAGTGAACGGGTCGGAGAGAGTGAGCAGTACTTC
CASSERVGESEQYF
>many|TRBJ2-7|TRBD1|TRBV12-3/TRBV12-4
TGTGCCAGCAGCCCGAGACAGGGAGCCTCCTACGAGCAGTACTTC
CASSPRQGASYEQYF
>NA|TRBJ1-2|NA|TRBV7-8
TGTACCAGCAGCTTAGGACAGAGCTACACCTTC
CTSSLGQSYTF
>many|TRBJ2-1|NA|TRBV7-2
TGTGCCAGCAGCTTACGCGGTGAGCAGTTCTTC
CASSLRGEQFF
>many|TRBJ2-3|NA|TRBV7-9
TGTGCCAACCGGGAGAACACAGATACGCAGTATTTT
CANRENTDTQYF
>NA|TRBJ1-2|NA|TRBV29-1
TGCAGCGTTGACGTCTGGACAGACTGTGGCTACACCTTC
CSVDVWTDCGYTF
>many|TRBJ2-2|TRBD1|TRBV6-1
TGTGCCAGGCAGACCCGTCAGGGGGCCTTGAACACCGGGGAGCTGTTTTTT
CARQTRQGALNTGELFF
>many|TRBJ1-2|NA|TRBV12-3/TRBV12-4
TGTGCCAGCAGCGACCCAAACCCAGGGCATGGCTACACCTTC
CASSDPNPGHGYTF
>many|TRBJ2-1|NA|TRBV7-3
TGTGCCAGCAGCCCCGACGGACGTACTAATGAGCAGTTCTTC
CASSPDGRTNEQFF
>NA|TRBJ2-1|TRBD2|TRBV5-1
TGCGCCAGCAGCTCGACTAGCGGGGATACCAACAATGAGCGGTTCTTC
CASSSTSGDTNNERFF
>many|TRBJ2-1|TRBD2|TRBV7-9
TGTGCCAGCAGCTCTGGACTAGCGGGGTTTGATGAGCAGTTCTTC
CASSSGLAGFDEQFF
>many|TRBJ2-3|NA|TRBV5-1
TGCGCCAGCAGCTTATTCACAGAGAGCACAGATACGCAGTATTTT
CASSLFTESTDTQYF
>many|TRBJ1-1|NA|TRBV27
TGTGCCAGCAGTTTTCTCCGACAGCACCGATCGTACACTGAAGCTTTCTTT
CASSFLRQHRSYTEAFF
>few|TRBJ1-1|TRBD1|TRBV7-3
TGTGCCAGCAGTTACGGACAGGGGGAGAAAGCTTTCTTT
CASSYGQGEKAFF
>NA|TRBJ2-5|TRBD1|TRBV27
TGTGCCAGCAGTTTGCGCAGGGGGTTCCAAGAGACCCAGTACTTC
CASSLRRGFQETQYF
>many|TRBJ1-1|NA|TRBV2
TGTGCCAGCAGTGAATTCCAGGGGTCGAACACTGAAGCTTTCTTT
CASSEFQGSNTEAFF
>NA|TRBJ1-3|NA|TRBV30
TGTGCCTGGAGAGAGGCGGGAAACACCATATATTTT
CAWREAGNTIYF
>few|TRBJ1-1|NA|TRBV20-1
TGCAGTGCTCGGCCGGGGGCCACTGAAGCTTTCTTT
CSARPGATEAFF
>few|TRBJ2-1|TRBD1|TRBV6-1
TGTGCCAGCGGACAGGGGAGGAATGAGCAGTTCTTC
CASGQGRNEQFF
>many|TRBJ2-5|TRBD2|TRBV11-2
TGTGCCAGCAGCCCCGGGACTAGCGGGGGAGTAGAGACCCAGTACTTC
CASSPGTSGGVETQYF
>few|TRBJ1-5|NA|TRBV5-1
TGCGCCAGCAGCACACAGGGTGGGCAGCCCCAGCATTTT
CASSTQGGQPQHF
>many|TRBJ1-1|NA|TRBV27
TGTGCCAGCATCTCAGGGCTCCGAACTGAAGCTTTCTTT
CASISGLRTEAFF
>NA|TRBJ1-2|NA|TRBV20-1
TGCAGTGCTAGAGAAGGGATGGATGGCTACACCTTC
CSAREGMDGYTF
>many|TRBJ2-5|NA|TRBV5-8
TGTGCCAGCAGCGTAGGGGGTCTGGGAGAGACCCAGTACTTC
CASSVGGLGETQYF
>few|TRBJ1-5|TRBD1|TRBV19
TGTGCCAGTATTCCCCAGGGGGTAGATCAGCCCCAGCATTTT
CASIPQGVDQPQHF
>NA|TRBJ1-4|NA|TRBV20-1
TGCAGTGCTAGACGGTCAGCGACTGAAAAACTGTTTTTT
CSARRSATEKLFF
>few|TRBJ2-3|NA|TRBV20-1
TGCAGTGCAACCGAATCCCGACTTTATACGCAGTATTTT
CSATESRLYTQYF
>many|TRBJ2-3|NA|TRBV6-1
TGTGCCAGCAGTGACCCCCCGGGAGATACGCAGTATTTT
CASSDPPGDTQYF
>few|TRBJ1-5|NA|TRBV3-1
TGTGCCAGCAGCCAAGATGGCCCCCGGGGGCGAAATAGCAATCAGCCCCAGCATTTT
CASSQDGPRGRNSNQPQHF
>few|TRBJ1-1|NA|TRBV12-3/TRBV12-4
TGTGCCAGCAGTCCCGACAAATATCAAAACACTGAAGCTTTCTTT
CASSPDKYQNTEAFF
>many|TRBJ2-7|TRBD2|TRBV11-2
TGTGCCAGCAAACCGGGACTAGGGGCCCCCTACGAGCAGTACTTC
CASKPGLGAPYEQYF
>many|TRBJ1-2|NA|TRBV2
TGTGCCAGCAGTCCGACTCGGACAGCTTGGGGCTACACCTTC
CASSPTRTAWGYTF
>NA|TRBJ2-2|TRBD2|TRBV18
TGTGCCAGCTCACCATCTCCAGCGGGGTTATTCACCGGGGAGCTGTTTTTT
CASSPSPAGLFTGELFF